This T cell receptor beta chain was captured in a study of T cell repertoires in ileal Crohn's disease (dated by TCRdb to 2018 to 2020). As for the study more broadly: Median disease duration was approximately 8 years, and around a third of patients were identified as active smokers at the time of surgery. Surgery was performed for a complication in all patients, with stricturing disease in around 60% and penetrating disease in roughly 40%. Postoperative therapy was given to about half of the patients, with thiopurines administered to roughly twelve patients and anti-TNF agents administered to 15 to 20 patients. A total of about 170 mucosal samples from 57 patients were sequenced, with samples obtained at several locations on the surgical specimen and at postoperative endoscopy. TCR repertoire analysis was performed in about 59 Crohn's disease patients drawn from a prospective multicentre cohort. The study ran alongside a multicentre cohort designed to identify predictors of early endoscopic recurrence after ileocolonic resection. A Rutgeerts score above i0 was used to define endoscopic postoperative recurrence. Overall results and qualifications from the work: Compared with CD4 T cells, sorted CD8 T cells contained more high-frequency clones, which suggests that the mucosal expansions were mostly CD8. Mucosal CD4 and CD8 T cells were sorted and sequenced only in a subgroup of patients, whose size was not stated. Endoscopic recurrence was found to be associated with higher high-frequency clone percentages at surgery, and recurrence was observed in all patients with clonality above 26.8% (18/57). A significantly higher proportion of clonal expansions was observed in active smokers at surgery than in non-smokers (approximately 26% vs 20%, p=0.02).

V ends up 5 bases short and J 0 bases short, with an unmatched junction base count of 7. From a lookup of the germline V gene (reference sequence), CDR1 and CDR2 are SGHAT and FQDESV. The CDR3 starts with the cysteine, ends with the phenylalanine, and has 18 residues. The kept DNA is CDR3 alone, 54 bases in frame from the first base. Approximately 550 nanograms of biopsy DNA per sample were submitted for commercial TCRB immunosequencing. Adaptive Biotechnology amplified the CDR3 regions from genomic DNA with a two-step multiplex PCR designed to control amplification bias. Primers covering every V and J gene segment were used in the first PCR, while barcodes and Illumina adapters were added in the second PCR. CDR3 libraries were sequenced using an Illumina instrument. From the authors' description of their analysis: Analysis combined the vendor-provided pipelines with custom analysis of raw data in R/Bioconductor under R version 3.3.0. Clonality, which ranges from 0 to 1, was calculated as the inverse of the normalised Shannon entropy across all productive clones. High-frequency clones were defined as the repertoire share of the top 100 clones, retaining only clones passing a 95% confidence test. Repertoire diversity was measured with the Simpson index, and overlap between samples was measured with the Morisita-Horn index. TCRdb's version of the immuneACCESS table is confined to in-frame rearrangements and falls short of the full clone set. An unresolved V gene accounts for under half of the shortfall where checked; the remainder is of unknown origin. V and J calls and clone size follow that table, whereas D and trimming were derived from the DNA. The sample table contains 9,000 to 10,000 clones; only one count was recorded for over 60% of them. The ten largest clones take up roughly 25% of the sample.

To be eligible, patients had to be adults with ileal or ileocolonic Crohn's disease and an indication for ileocolonic resection. Whole ileal mucosal biopsies were kept frozen at -80 degrees C prior to DNA extraction. A TRizol-based method was used to extract genomic DNA from the frozen whole biopsies, and the DNA was quantified with a NanoDrop 2000 spectrophotometer. This clone occurred a few times. It lacks a known antigen. The input lacks base qualities; no much larger clone sits a single base away. The chain is assembled from TRBV11-1 and TRBJ2-6, with 10 junctional bases fitting TRBD1. Sequencing input: ileal tissue. The receptor was isolated from an adult with Crohn's disease. The nucleotide sequence is TGTGCCAGCAGCATGGGGACAGGGGTCCACTCTGGGGCCAACGTCCTGACTTTC. It is translated as CASSMGTGVHSGANVLTF.